These 19 T cell receptor beta chains came from one sample sequenced in a study of T cells after posttransplantation cyclophosphamide (dated by TCRdb to between 2015 and 2016). Library preparation used the immunoSEQ multiplex PCR assay. TCRdb obtained this table from immuneACCESS and retained in-frame rearrangements with V and J assigned. These tables miss some clones; where compared with another copy, unresolved V genes account for less than half of the shortfall, and the remainder is unexplained. The sample contains approximately 50,000 clones, roughly 94% of them found a single time. The ten largest clones capture 2.5% to 3% of the sample. Material: PBMCs. The receptors were gathered from a woman in her twenties or thirties in good health and a related stem cell transplant donor.

The chain couples TRBV11-1 to TRBJ2-5; no clear D. Germline V gene data show CDR1 as SGHAT and CDR2 as FQDESV (reference sequence). V lost 5 bases and J 1 base, leaving 2 bases between the germline ends. This CDR3 spans 11 amino acids. The CDR3, as DNA: TGTGCCAGCAGCCTCCAAGAGACCCAGTACTTC. It yields the protein CASSLQETQYF.

V and J are TRBV7-9 and TRBJ2-5; D is unclear. This CDR3 region has 13 residues. Per germline, CDR1 SEHNR and CDR2 FQNEAQ (reference sequence). Trimming left V 5 bases short and J 0 bases short, with 7 bases between. The CDR3, as DNA: TGTGCCAGCAGCCCCCCGGACCAAGAGACCCAGTACTTC. It codes for CASSPPDQETQYF.

This sequence joins TRBV6-1 and TRBJ2-3, with 10 bases lining up with TRBD2. J gave up 6 bases and V 5 bases, and 8 bases lay outside the gene matches. Germline loops: CDR1 MNHNS, CDR2 SASEGT. The CDR3 sequence is 15 residues long. In DNA form, the CDR3 reads TGTGCCAGCAGTACCCCAGCGGGGGGGCCGGATACGCAGTATTTT. Protein: CASSTPAGGPDTQYF.

This clone was observed once. The J gene is TRBJ2-7, the V gene TRBV7-9; D unresolved. Germline values: CDR1 SEHNR, CDR2 FQNEAQ (reference sequence). Deletions cut 1 base from V and 3 bases from J, with 7 bases between. The CDR3 consists of 13 residues. The CDR3 here is CASSLGQVYEQYF. The CDR3 DNA follows: TGTGCCAGCAGCTTAGGGCAAGTCTACGAGCAGTACTTC.

This clone showed up just once. V is TRBV5-1 and J is TRBJ2-3, with a weak D call TRBD1 (8 bases). The germline gives CDR1 SGHRS, CDR2 YFSETQ. V shed 4 bases and J shed 3 bases, with 18 bases lying between them. The CDR3 runs to 16 residues. CDR3 amino acids: CASSPEGQGGTDTQYF. The CDR3 DNA follows: TGCGCCAGCAGCCCGGAAGGACAGGGAGGGACAGATACGCAGTATTTT.

The chain recombines TRBV6-1 with TRBJ1-2; D unclear. The CDR3 totals 13 residues. V gave up 6 bases and J gave up 3 bases, with 11 bases separating them. Germline-derived CDR1 and CDR2 are MNHNS and SASEGT. CDR3 amino acids: CASRITVDYGYTF. In DNA, the CDR3 is TGTGCCAGCAGGATAACAGTAGACTATGGCTACACCTTC.

V gene TRBV15 combines with J gene TRBJ2-3, with 10 nucleotides matching TRBD2. Unmatched junction bases numbered 0, after V lost 0 bases and J lost 0 bases. Germline V gene lookup returns CDR1 LNHNV and CDR2 YYDKDF (reference sequence). This CDR3 has 16 residues. The CDR3 here is CATSRELAGSTDTQYF. CDR3 nucleotides: TGTGCCACCAGCAGAGAACTAGCGGGGAGCACAGATACGCAGTATTTT.

The chain couples TRBV6-1 to TRBJ1-2; a possible D gene is TRBD1 (6 bases). V lost 7 bases, J lost 4 bases, and 13 bases lay in between. Germline V CDR1 and CDR2: MNHNS, SASEGT. The CDR3 covers 13 residues. The CDR3, as DNA: TGTGCCAGCAAGGGGGGGGCGGGCTATGGCTACACCTTC. Residues: CASKGGAGYGYTF.

V is TRBV19 and J is TRBJ1-1, with D possibly TRBD1 on 6 matching bases. V dropped 5 bases and J dropped 4 bases, with 11 bases sitting between them. The V gene's germline CDR1 is LNHDA and CDR2 SQIVND (reference sequence). The CDR3 loop spans 13 amino acids. The CDR3 DNA reads as TGTGCCAGTAGTTGGACAGAGACCACTGAAGCTTTCTTT. It encodes CASSWTETTEAFF.

V and J are TRBV27 and TRBJ1-2, with D hard to call. This CDR3 contains 16 residues. Germline V gene sequence: CDR1 MNHEY, CDR2 SMNVEV (reference sequence). The V gene lost 6 bases and the J gene lost 1 base, with 18 bases spanning the gap. CDR3 sequence (DNA): TGTGCCAGCAGGGCGCTACAGCCTTACCTTAACTATGGCTACACCTTC. This encodes CASRALQPYLNYGYTF.

This CDR3 is CSASTSGYTF. CDR3 in DNA: TGCAGTGCTAGTACAAGTGGCTACACCTTC. The J gene is TRBJ1-2, the V gene TRBV20-1, with D hard to call. The CDR3 sequence is 10 residues long. Germline CDR1 is DFQATT and CDR2 is SNEGSKA (reference sequence). Trimming shortened V by 3 bases and J by 7 bases, and 6 bases separated the two germline ends.

The chain combines TRBV2 with TRBJ2-1; 13 bases map to TRBD2. CDR3 size: 17 residues. Looked up from germline, CDR1 is SNHLY and CDR2 is FYNNEI. Trimming cost V 6 bases and J 0 bases; bases outside gene matches: 5. The CDR3 loop reads CASRRLAGGYSYNEQFF. CDR3 nucleotides: TGTGCCAGCAGGCGACTAGCGGGGGGATACTCCTACAATGAGCAGTTCTTC.

The rearrangement uses TRBV5-5 and TRBJ1-2; D gene ambiguous. This CDR3 is 14 amino acids long. Per germline, CDR1 SGHKS and CDR2 YYEKEE (reference sequence). Trimming stripped 0 bases from V and 2 bases from J, with 8 bases between. CDR3: CASSLAVSNYGYTF. The CDR3 DNA reads as TGTGCCAGCAGCTTGGCTGTATCCAACTATGGCTACACCTTC. The variable domain in full, completed from reference TRBV5-5 and TRBJ1-2, reads DAGVTQSPTHLIKTRGQQVTLRCSPISGHKSVSWYQQVLGQGPQFIFQYYEKEERGRGNFPDRFSARQFPNYSSELNVNALLLGDSALYLCASSLAVSNYGYTFGSGTRLTVV.

Sample share makes this clone medium-sized. The rearrangement joins TRBV28 to TRBJ2-5; 9 nucleotides align to TRBD1. V shed 3 bases, J shed 1 base, and the junction held 12 bases outside the gene matches. The CDR3 length is 18 residues. Germline CDR1 is MDHEN and CDR2 is SYDVKM. The CDR3 bases are TGTGCCAGCAGTTTGGAACAGGGGGCTCCGACAAGCCAAGAGACCCAGTACTTC. Its protein product is CASSLEQGAPTSQETQYF.

The chain joins TRBV6-6 to TRBJ1-2; D remains unclear. From germline, CDR1 is MNHNY and CDR2 SVGAGI (reference sequence). The CDR3 sequence is 16 residues long. Trimming stripped 1 base from V and 0 bases from J, with 12 bases between. The CDR3 region has the DNA TGTGCCAGCAGTTACTACCCAGAACCCGCTAACTATGGCTACACCTTC. As protein: CASSYYPEPANYGYTF.

The rearrangement joins TRBV6-1 to TRBJ1-5; D remains ambiguous. CDR3 length equals 13 residues. V was trimmed by 1 base and J by 6 bases, leaving 7 bases between them. The germline V gene has CDR1 MNHNS and CDR2 SASEGT. The CDR3: CASSEDPIQPQHF. CDR3 sequence (DNA): TGTGCCAGCAGTGAAGATCCCATTCAGCCCCAGCATTTT.

V and J are TRBV6-5 and TRBJ2-3; 7 bases are a match to TRBD2. The trim removed 2 bases at V and 2 bases at J, leaving 4 bases unmatched. This CDR3 contains 15 residues. Germline CDR1 and CDR2: MNHEY and SVGAGI. For the CDR3, the DNA is TGTGCCAGCAGTTACCGTCTAGCGGCCACAGATACGCAGTATTTT. Translating gives CASSYRLAATDTQYF.

This rearrangement joins TRBV5-6 to TRBJ2-3; D call uncertain. With 2 bases removed from V and 2 bases from J, the gap between germline ends came to 3 bases. CDR3 size: 12 residues. Germline V gene sequence: CDR1 SGHDT, CDR2 YYEEEE. In nucleotides, the CDR3 is TGTGCCAGCAGCTTCTCCACAGATACGCAGTATTTT. It translates to CASSFSTDTQYF.

The rearrangement joins TRBV23-1 to TRBJ1-1, with D perhaps matching TRBD1 (6 bases). TRBV23-1 is labeled an ORF, and its function is uncertain. Trimming pared 8 bases from V and 6 bases from J, leaving 19 bases between. CDR3 length: 14 amino acids. CDR3 nucleotides: TGCGCCAGCCAAGGAGGTCGGGGGGGGCCTGAAGCTTTCTTT. It specifies CASQGGRGGPEAFF.